The next 29 T cell receptor beta chains were all read from a single sample in a study of cytomegalovirus exposure and HLA in healthy donors. Use of 60 Vbeta and 13 Jbeta primers characterized the PCR. Repertoires were generated with immunoSEQ multiplex PCR, while TCRdb's copy carries only in-frame clones and drops some. In the table there are 20,000 to 25,000 clones, about four fifths of which are singletons. Sequences were obtained from PBMCs. The origin of the receptors is a male donor in good health and CMV-seronegative.

The chain is built from TRBV28 and TRBJ2-7; 10 positions agree with TRBD2. V lost 6 bases, J lost 0 bases, and 5 bases stayed unmatched. This CDR3 has 15 amino acids. Germline V CDR1 and CDR2: MDHEN, SYDVKM. The CDR3 DNA is TGTGCCAGCAGCTCCCAGCGGGAGGGCTCCTACGAGCAGTACTTC. It codes for CASSSQREGSYEQYF.

This clone was observed once. The genes are TRBV6-1 and TRBJ2-5, with 7 nucleotides matching TRBD1. V was clipped by 7 bases and J by 5 bases; unmatched bases: 10. Per the germline V gene, CDR1 is MNHNS and CDR2 is SASEGT. The CDR3 is made up of 14 amino acids. The CDR3 loop reads CASNKGAISETQYF. DNA for the CDR3: TGTGCCAGCAACAAGGGGGCTATCTCTGAGACCCAGTACTTC.

The chain joins TRBV7-9 to TRBJ2-2; 7 nucleotides agree with TRBD2. This CDR3 has 15 residues. Germline loops: CDR1 SEHNR, CDR2 FQNEAQ (reference sequence). The ends lost 2 bases at V and 3 bases at J; junction bases unmatched: 3. CDR3 in DNA: TGTGCCAGCAGCTTAAACGCGGGAGACACCGGGGAGCTGTTTTTT. Translation: CASSLNAGDTGELFF.

The gene calls are TRBV7-9 and TRBJ2-7; 11 bases agree with TRBD1. This CDR3 contains 17 residues. With V trimmed by 1 base and J by 2 bases, 7 bases remained unmatched. Germline CDR1 is SEHNR and CDR2 is FQNEAQ (reference sequence). The DNA of the CDR3 is TGTGCCAGCAGCTTAGAGCATGGGGGACAGGGGGCCTACGAGCAGTACTTC. Protein sequence: CASSLEHGGQGAYEQYF.

The chain recombines TRBV6-1 with TRBJ1-1, with 7 bases fitting TRBD1. This CDR3 is built from 13 residues. Looked up from germline, CDR1 is MNHNS and CDR2 is SASEGT. J lost 5 bases, V lost 10 bases, and 10 bases had no gene match. The CDR3 DNA reads TGTGCCATTCTTACAGGGGTGTCGACTGAAGCTTTCTTT. Its translation: CAILTGVSTEAFF.

The V and J genes are TRBV7-2 and TRBJ1-1; D gene ambiguous. V was pared by 1 base and J by 3 bases, with 9 bases between. The germline CDR1 and CDR2 sequences are SGHTA and FQGNSA. This CDR3 has 14 amino acids. The CDR3 DNA reads TGTGCCAGCAGCTTAGGAACAGCCTACACTGAAGCTTTCTTT. Translation: CASSLGTAYTEAFF.

The chain carries TRBV27 and TRBJ2-5, with 12 bases aligning to TRBD2. The J segment lost 5 bases and the V segment lost 2 bases, leaving 3 bases of the junction unmatched. The CDR3 loop spans 15 amino acids. Germline values: CDR1 MNHEY, CDR2 SMNVEV (reference sequence). The CDR3 nucleotides read TGTGCCAGCAGTTTAGGGCTAGCGGGAGGGGAGACCCAGTACTTC. Residues: CASSLGLAGGETQYF.

The V and J genes are TRBV28 and TRBJ1-5, with 7 positions matching TRBD1. The CDR3 has 16 amino acids. J lost 0 bases, V lost 5 bases, and 7 bases had no gene match. Germline loops: CDR1 MDHEN, CDR2 SYDVKM. The CDR3 spells CASSGGTVYSNQPQHF. The CDR3 DNA follows: TGTGCCAGCAGTGGTGGGACAGTGTATAGCAATCAGCCCCAGCATTTT.

This clone has a handful of counts. The V call is TRBV28, the J call TRBJ1-4; no definite D call. Germline V CDR1 and CDR2: MDHEN, SYDVKM. Deletions cut 7 bases from V and 4 bases from J, with 13 bases between. This CDR3 spans 14 amino acids. The CDR3 is CASTATVGNEKLFF. The CDR3, as DNA: TGTGCCAGCACCGCAACGGTTGGTAATGAAAAACTGTTTTTT.

In this sample, this clone turned up a few times. The chain has TRBV7-3 and TRBJ2-1; 11 nucleotides align to TRBD2. The CDR3 runs 15 residues. In germline, CDR1 is SGHTA, CDR2 FQGTGA. V gave up 1 base and J gave up 5 bases; unmatched junction bases: 1. CDR3: CASSLKTSGNNEQFF. In nucleotides, the CDR3 is TGTGCCAGCAGCTTAAAGACTAGCGGGAACAATGAGCAGTTCTTC.

The chain employs TRBV6-6 and TRBJ2-6, with 7 positions matching TRBD2. V lost 6 bases and J lost 4; bases outside the gene matches: 9. Germline V gene data show CDR1 as MNHNY and CDR2 as SVGAGI (reference sequence). This CDR3 region has 16 residues. The CDR3, as DNA: TGTGCCAGCAGGGGAGGGGAAAGGTCCGGGGCCAACGTCCTGACTTTC. Protein product: CASRGGERSGANVLTF.

The chain links TRBV5-4 to TRBJ1-4; D is undetermined. From germline, CDR1 is SGHNT and CDR2 YYREEE (reference sequence). Trimming took off 4 bases at V and 6 bases at J, with 13 bases between the two ends. This CDR3 has 14 amino acids. CDR3 in DNA: TGTGCCAGCAGCCTACCTCCCCCGGATGAAAAACTGTTTTTT. As protein: CASSLPPPDEKLFF.

V and J are TRBV7-8 and TRBJ2-1; TRBD2 matches at 9 bases. The ends lost 0 bases at V and 7 bases at J; junction bases unmatched: 7. CDR1 is SGHVS and CDR2 is FQNEAQ in the germline V gene. CDR3 length: 16 residues. The CDR3, as DNA: TGTGCCAGCAGCTTAGCGGTAGCGGGGGTTTGGAATGAGCAGTTCTTC. It specifies CASSLAVAGVWNEQFF.

The chain couples TRBV5-1 to TRBJ1-2; TRBD1 might be the D (6 bases). Germline V gene data show CDR1 as SGHRS and CDR2 as YFSETQ. V was shortened by 4 bases and J by 4 bases, with 14 bases between the two germline ends. The CDR3 has 14 residues. CDR3 sequence: CASSENRDSYGYTF. DNA of the CDR3: TGCGCCAGCAGCGAGAACAGGGATAGCTATGGCTACACCTTC. The variable domain in full, with the rest retrieved from reference TRBV5-1 and TRBJ1-2, is KAGVTQTPRYLIKTRGQQVTLSCSPISGHRSVSWYQQTPGQGLQFLFEYFSETQRNKGNFPGRFSGRQFSNSRSEMNVSTLELGDSALYLCASSENRDSYGYTFGSGTRLTVV.

The V call is TRBV28, the J call TRBJ2-7; TRBD1 matches 9 bases. The CDR3 length is 14 residues. Germline V gene data show CDR1 as MDHEN and CDR2 as SYDVKM. The V gene end was trimmed by 4 bases and the J gene end by 2 bases; junction bases not matched to a gene: 3. The CDR3 spells CASSSGTGTYEQYF. In DNA, the CDR3 is TGTGCCAGCAGTTCCGGGACAGGGACCTACGAGCAGTACTTC.

This clone appeared once. The chain is built from TRBV28 and TRBJ2-6; D not certain. CDR3 length equals 15 residues. From germline, CDR1 is MDHEN and CDR2 SYDVKM. Trimming removed 3 bases from V and 0 bases from J, with 6 bases in between. CDR3 loop: CASSFSSSGANVLTF. The CDR3 DNA reads as TGTGCCAGCAGTTTTAGTTCCTCTGGGGCCAACGTCCTGACTTTC.

The chain couples TRBV5-4 to TRBJ1-2, with D possibly matching TRBD1 (6 bases). The CDR3 runs to 14 residues. Germline CDR1 reads SGHNT; CDR2 reads YYREEE (reference sequence). Trimming left V 0 bases short and J 7 bases short, with 13 bases between. CDR3 sequence: CASSLGQDASGYTF. The DNA for the CDR3 is TGTGCCAGCAGCTTGGGACAGGATGCTTCTGGCTACACCTTC. The variable domain in full, completed from reference TRBV5-4 and TRBJ1-2, reads ETGVTQSPTHLIKTRGQQVTLRCSSQSGHNTVSWYQQALGQGPQFIFQYYREEENGRGNFPPRFSGLQFPNYSSELNVNALELDDSALYLCASSLGQDASGYTFGSGTRLTVV.

The rearrangement joins TRBV15 to TRBJ1-3; 9 positions match TRBD1. The CDR3 loop spans 16 amino acids. The germline gives CDR1 LNHNV, CDR2 YYDKDF (reference sequence). The V and J ends lost 0 bases and 3 bases, in that order; junction bases with no gene match: 3. The CDR3 protein is CATSREQGAGGNTIYF. The CDR3 nucleotides are TGTGCCACCAGCAGAGAACAGGGGGCTGGTGGAAACACCATATATTTT.

The chain combines TRBV5-4 with TRBJ2-1, with TRBD2 matching over 7 bases. The CDR3 is made up of 15 amino acids. Germline V gene sequence: CDR1 SGHNT, CDR2 YYREEE (reference sequence). J lost 4 bases, V lost 2 bases, and 6 bases had no gene match. CDR3 in DNA: TGTGCCAGCAGCTTTATGGGGGGGGGATACAATGAGCAGTTCTTC. It codes for CASSFMGGGYNEQFF.

The chain couples TRBV18 to TRBJ2-1; D might be TRBD1 (6 bases). Per the germline V gene, CDR1 is KGHSH and CDR2 is LQKENI. The V end lost 0 bases, the J end lost 6 bases, and 15 bases lay between the germline ends. This CDR3 region has 16 residues. The CDR3 region is CASSPPGAGVGNEQFF. The CDR3 bases are TGTGCCAGCTCACCACCGGGGGCCGGGGTCGGCAATGAGCAGTTCTTC.

The rearrangement uses TRBV28 and TRBJ1-5, with 7 bases identical to TRBD1. CDR1 MDHEN and CDR2 SYDVKM come from the germline V gene. The CDR3 spans 15 residues. The V and J ends lost 7 bases and 1 base, in that order; junction bases with no gene match: 7. The CDR3 sequence is CASTSATGSNQPQHF. The CDR3 DNA reads as TGTGCCAGCACCTCTGCGACAGGGAGCAATCAGCCCCAGCATTTT. Together with reference TRBV28 and TRBJ1-5, the CDR3 gives the full variable domain: DVKVTQSSRYLVKRTGEKVFLECVQDMDHENMFWYRQDPGLGLRLIYFSYDVKMKEKGDIPEGYSVSREKKERFSLILESASTNQTSMYLCASTSATGSNQPQHFGDGTRLSIL.

The chain couples TRBV23-1 to TRBJ1-2; 9 bases map to TRBD1. TRBV23-1 belongs to the ORF category, with a function that is uncertain. Losses at the gene ends were 7 bases for V and 2 bases for J; bases not matched to a gene: 11. The CDR3 covers 16 residues. As DNA, the CDR3 is TGCGCCAGCACTTTAGTGGGGGACAGGGTCAACTATGGCTACACCTTC. It yields the protein CASTLVGDRVNYGYTF.

The chain carries TRBV4-3 and TRBJ1-3; TRBD1 is a possible D gene (5 bases). Looked up from germline, CDR1 is LGHNA and CDR2 is YSLEER. Trimming removed 3 bases from V and 0 bases from J, with 27 bases in between. The CDR3 runs to 21 residues. The CDR3 DNA sequence: TGCGCCAGCAGCCACCCGCGGGGCCACTTTTTAGACCTAAGCTCTGGAAACACCATATATTTT. Protein: CASSHPRGHFLDLSSGNTIYF.

The rearrangement links TRBV7-8 to TRBJ2-2, with TRBD2 identical over 9 bases. This CDR3 has 19 amino acids. Looked up from germline, CDR1 is SGHVS and CDR2 is FQNEAQ. The J segment lost 1 base and the V segment lost 5 bases, leaving 14 bases of the junction unmatched. The CDR3 reads CASSPRRLLAGKNTGELFF. The CDR3 DNA reads as TGTGCCAGCAGCCCCCGTCGTTTGCTAGCGGGGAAGAACACCGGGGAGCTGTTTTTT.

The chain carries TRBV28 and TRBJ1-2; D is unclear. Germline V gene lookup returns CDR1 MDHEN and CDR2 SYDVKM. Trimming left V 3 bases short and J 5 bases short, with 10 bases between. The CDR3 runs 13 residues. CDR3 region: CASSLRSFYGYTF. The CDR3, as DNA: TGTGCCAGCAGTTTGCGGTCTTTTTATGGCTACACCTTC.

Here the CDR3 reads CASRAGEHTEAFF. DNA of the CDR3: TGCGCCAGCAGGGCAGGGGAACACACTGAAGCTTTCTTT. The J gene is TRBJ1-1, the V gene TRBV5-1; TRBD1 is a possible D gene (6 bases). Germline V gives CDR1 SGHRS, CDR2 YFSETQ. The CDR3 loop spans 13 amino acids. Trimming removed 5 bases from V and 3 bases from J, with 11 bases in between.

The chain has TRBV10-3 and TRBJ2-1; 9 nucleotides agree with TRBD2. The germline gives CDR1 ENHRY, CDR2 SYGVKD. Losses at the gene ends were 0 bases for V and 6 bases for J; bases not matched to a gene: 9. The CDR3 loop spans 17 amino acids. Written as DNA, the CDR3 is TGTGCCATCAGTGAGTCGAGGGCTAGCGGGGATAGCAATGAGCAGTTCTTC. Its translation is CAISESRASGDSNEQFF.

V and J are TRBV7-9 and TRBJ2-7; D uncertain. The V gene lost 7 bases and the J gene lost 3 bases, with 13 bases spanning the gap. In germline, CDR1 is SEHNR, CDR2 FQNEAQ (reference sequence). There are 13 residues in the CDR3. CDR3 loop: CASTREVFYEQYF. The CDR3 region has the DNA TGTGCCAGCACCCGAGAAGTTTTCTACGAGCAGTACTTC.

The CDR3 DNA sequence: TGTGCCAGCAGTTTAGAGGCTTACGGGGGGCAAGGTTCACCCCTCCACTTT. Protein sequence: CASSLEAYGGQGSPLHF. The chain carries TRBV28 and TRBJ1-6; a possible D gene is TRBD1 (6 bases). The germline V gene encodes CDR1 MDHEN and CDR2 SYDVKM. Trimming removed 2 bases from V and 9 bases from J, with 20 bases in between. The CDR3 extends over 17 amino acids.